These 9 T cell receptor beta chains were all obtained from the same sample, sequenced in a study of shared clonotypes between healthy human individuals. Produced via immunoSEQ multiplex PCR; TCRdb's table is partial and in-frame only. The sample consists of around 2.5 million clones, over 85% of them appearing once. Source material: naive CD4+ T cells from PBMCs. Subset: CD45RA+ positively selected. The source of these receptors is a man younger than 35 in good health. Some clones in this sample may be carry-over from other donors' samples.

CDR3 DNA: TGTGCCAGCAGTCCCCGCCGGCGGATATCCTACGAGCAGTACTTC. Translation: CASSPRRRISYEQYF. The genes are TRBV28 and TRBJ2-7; unclear D gene. V was pared by 5 bases and J by 1 base, with 15 bases between. Germline V lookup: CDR1 MDHEN, CDR2 SYDVKM. The CDR3 consists of 15 residues.

This chain connects TRBV5-4 to TRBJ1-1; D ambiguous. Germline V gene lookup returns CDR1 SGHNT and CDR2 YYREEE (reference sequence). With 1 base removed from V and 4 bases from J, the gap between germline ends came to 11 bases. The CDR3 totals 14 residues. The CDR3 DNA follows: TGTGCCAGCAGCTTGAAAGGGTATTCCACTGAAGCTTTCTTT. This encodes CASSLKGYSTEAFF.

This clone appeared a single time. The chain uses TRBV5-1 and TRBJ2-7, with D unresolved. V was pared by 2 bases and J by 4 bases, with 13 bases between. This CDR3 has 14 amino acids. Germline V CDR1 and CDR2: SGHRS, YFSETQ. For the CDR3, the DNA is TGCGCCAGCAGCTTTCGGGCGAATTCTTACGAGCAGTACTTC. This translates into CASSFRANSYEQYF.

Notes on this clone: This sample also contains other DNA sequences that code for the same CDR3. V and J are TRBV5-8 and TRBJ2-7, with 9 bases that match TRBD1. Germline V CDR1 and CDR2: SGHTS, YDEGEE. With 0 bases clipped from V and 2 bases from J, the junction kept 0 bases outside the gene matches. This CDR3 contains 14 residues. CDR3: CASSLGQGAYEQYF. CDR3 bases: TGTGCCAGCAGCTTGGGACAGGGGGCCTACGAGCAGTACTTC.

The V call is TRBV4-2, the J call TRBJ2-2; 12 bases are a match to TRBD2. The CDR3 extends over 15 amino acids. The germline CDR1 and CDR2 sequences are LGHNA and YNFKEQ. The V gene end was trimmed by 7 bases and the J gene end by 4 bases; junction bases not matched to a gene: 4. The CDR3 region is CASNPGLAGTGELFF. CDR3 coding DNA: TGTGCCAGCAACCCGGGACTAGCGGGCACCGGGGAGCTGTTTTTT.

The chain combines TRBV5-4 with TRBJ2-7; D is unresolved. V lost 4 bases, J lost 3 bases, and 5 bases lay in between. This CDR3 region has 11 residues. Germline V CDR1 and CDR2: SGHNT, YYREEE (reference sequence). CDR3 in DNA: TGTGCCAGCAGCACACTCTACGAGCAGTACTTC. This gives the protein CASSTLYEQYF.

CDR3 protein: CASSPGGTGLNQPQHF. As DNA, the CDR3 is TGTGCCAGCAGCCCAGGGGGGACAGGACTAAATCAGCCCCAGCATTTT. The gene calls are TRBV7-8 and TRBJ1-5, with 8 nucleotides matching TRBD1. The CDR3 consists of 16 residues. V dropped 5 bases and J dropped 4; count of bases not matched to a gene: 10. Per germline, CDR1 SGHVS and CDR2 FQNEAQ.

The chain combines TRBV10-2 with TRBJ1-1; no clear D. This CDR3 comprises 14 residues. V lost 7 bases, J lost 1 base, and 13 bases lay in between. CDR1 is WSHSY, CDR2 SAAADI, per germline. Here the CDR3 reads CASTLGTWNTEAFF. CDR3 DNA: TGCGCCAGCACCCTAGGAACTTGGAACACTGAAGCTTTCTTT.

Regarding this clone: The same CDR3 also results from other DNA sequences found in this sample. V gene TRBV5-1 combines with J gene TRBJ2-3, with a tentative D call TRBD1 (6 bases). In germline, CDR1 is SGHRS, CDR2 YFSETQ. The CDR3 covers 14 residues. V was trimmed by 4 bases and J by 2 bases, leaving 11 bases between them. CDR3 nucleotide sequence: TGCGCCAGCAGCCGCGGACAGTCCACAGATACGCAGTATTTT. This encodes CASSRGQSTDTQYF.